Below are 29 T cell receptor beta chains sequenced from a single sample in a study of T cell responses to AZD1222 COVID-19 vaccine. Method: immunoSEQ multiplex PCR; TCRdb's copy keeps in-frame clones and lacks some. The repertoire holds 130,000 to 150,000 clones, roughly 91% seen once, with more than 1.4% in the top ten. The sequencing used peripheral blood, collected on day 0 of AZD1222 vaccination. These TCRs come from an adult in good health.

V usage is TRBV6-5 and J usage is TRBJ1-4; the D is unclear. This CDR3 is built from 15 residues. Germline assignment: CDR1 MNHEY and CDR2 SVGAGI. Deletions cut 2 bases from V and 10 bases from J, with 17 bases between. The CDR3 DNA follows: TGTGCCAGCAGTTACGGAAGCATTCATCACGGAAAACTGTTTTTT. Encoded protein: CASSYGSIHHGKLFF.

This clone has only one observation. This chain uses TRBV5-6 with TRBJ2-3; D may be TRBD1 (6 bases). V lost 6 bases and J 0 bases, leaving 14 bases between the germline ends. Looked up from germline, CDR1 is SGHDT and CDR2 is YYEEEE. The CDR3 is made up of 15 amino acids. CDR3 in DNA: TGTGCCAGCAAAAACGGACAGCTTAGCACAGATACGCAGTATTTT. As protein: CASKNGQLSTDTQYF.

The CDR3 is CASSSRQGRFGEAFF. CDR3 DNA sequence: TGTGCCAGCAGCTCCCGACAGGGGAGGTTCGGTGAAGCTTTCTTT. The chain employs TRBV14 and TRBJ1-1, with 8 bases identical to TRBD1. CDR3 length: 15 residues. Germline CDR1 is SGHDN and CDR2 is FVKESK. Trimming took 5 bases from V and 7 from J; bases not matched to a gene: 12.

The rearrangement links TRBV2 to TRBJ1-1; a possible D gene is TRBD1 (6 bases). Germline V gene sequence: CDR1 SNHLY, CDR2 FYNNEI. V lost 7 bases and J 1 base, leaving 13 bases between the germline ends. This CDR3 contains 14 residues. The CDR3 protein is CASIPKGGNTEAFF. The DNA for the CDR3 is TGTGCCAGCATCCCCAAGGGGGGGAACACTGAAGCTTTCTTT.

V and J are TRBV6-1 and TRBJ2-7; D is possibly TRBD2 (6 bases). CDR1 and CDR2 (germline): MNHNS, SASEGT. The CDR3 spans 16 residues. V shed 0 bases and J shed 0 bases, with 12 bases lying between them. The CDR3 nucleotides read TGTGCCAGCAGTGAAGCATGGACTACCCACTCCTACGAGCAGTACTTC. Translating gives CASSEAWTTHSYEQYF.

The V and J genes are TRBV5-1 and TRBJ2-7, with TRBD1 matching 9 bases. After removal of 4 bases from V and 9 bases from J, the junction contained 11 bases not matched to a gene. The CDR3 sequence is 14 residues long. Germline V lookup: CDR1 SGHRS, CDR2 YFSETQ. The CDR3 loop is CASSQTDRGEPQYF. CDR3 in DNA: TGCGCCAGCAGCCAAACGGACAGGGGAGAGCCGCAGTACTTC. Full variable domain (rest looked up from reference TRBV5-1 and TRBJ2-7): KAGVTQTPRYLIKTRGQQVTLSCSPISGHRSVSWYQQTPGQGLQFLFEYFSETQRNKGNFPGRFSGRQFSNSRSEMNVSTLELGDSALYLCASSQTDRGEPQYFGPGTRLTVT.

The chain uses TRBV5-1 and TRBJ2-7, with 10 bases matching TRBD2. J lost 2 bases, V lost 0 bases, and 8 bases had no gene match. In germline, CDR1 is SGHRS, CDR2 YFSETQ. The CDR3 covers 17 residues. The CDR3 DNA reads TGCGCCAGCAGCTTGGACCCTAGCGGGGGTACAACCTACGAGCAGTACTTC. Residues: CASSLDPSGGTTYEQYF.

This sequence joins TRBV29-1 and TRBJ2-7; D tentatively reads TRBD1 or TRBD2 (5 bases each). The V and J ends lost 6 bases and 5 bases respectively, with 14 bases between them. Per germline, CDR1 SQVTM and CDR2 ANQGSEA. CDR3 length equals 12 residues. The CDR3 DNA reads as TGCAGCGTGTGGGACGGGGTAAACGAGCAGTACTTC. Translation: CSVWDGVNEQYF.

This clone occurred a few times. The V and J genes are TRBV5-4 and TRBJ1-2; maybe TRBD1 (6 bases). Trimming shortened V by 3 bases and J by 8 bases, and 11 bases separated the two germline ends. CDR1 and CDR2 (germline): SGHNT, YYREEE (reference sequence). The CDR3 is made up of 12 amino acids. The CDR3 sequence is CASSSDRRGYTF. The DNA of the CDR3 is TGTGCCAGCAGCTCCGACAGGAGGGGCTACACCTTC.

The V call is TRBV13, the J call TRBJ2-2; 8 positions match TRBD1. V shed 5 bases, J shed 3 bases, and the junction held 8 bases outside the gene matches. This CDR3 is 16 amino acids long. Germline V gives CDR1 PRHDT, CDR2 FYEKMQ (reference sequence). The CDR3 loop is CASSLDRGEYTGELFF. The CDR3 DNA reads TGTGCCAGCAGCCTCGACAGGGGAGAATACACCGGGGAGCTGTTTTTT.

V usage is TRBV27 and J usage is TRBJ1-4, with D maybe TRBD1 (6 bases). V lost 5 bases to trimming and J lost 8 bases, with 12 bases between them. Looked up from germline, CDR1 is MNHEY and CDR2 is SMNVEV (reference sequence). The CDR3 totals 13 residues. The CDR3 sequence: CASSGRGKEKLFF. The CDR3 nucleotides are TGTGCCAGCAGTGGCAGGGGAAAAGAAAAACTGTTTTTT.

This clone was seen just once. The CDR3 region has the DNA TGTGCCAGCAGCTCACCGGGACAGGGGCTCCCTAGGGATGGCTACACCTTC. As protein: CASSSPGQGLPRDGYTF. This chain uses TRBV5-6 with TRBJ1-2, with 10 bases aligning to TRBD1. Losses at the gene ends were 3 bases for V and 6 bases for J; bases not matched to a gene: 14. The length of the CDR3 is 17 residues. Germline CDR1 and CDR2: SGHDT and YYEEEE.

The CDR3 DNA reads as TGTGCCTGGAGTAAGGGGGGCCGGACAGATACGCAGTATTTT. This sequence encodes CAWSKGGRTDTQYF. The chain uses TRBV30 and TRBJ2-3; D may correspond to TRBD1 or TRBD2 (6 bases each). The CDR3 is 14 amino acids. V lost 2 bases and J lost 3, with 12 bases in between. Germline loops: CDR1 GTSNPN, CDR2 SVGIG (reference sequence).

The genes are TRBV3-1 (or the pseudogene TRBV3-2) and TRBJ2-2; 7 positions agree with TRBD1. V shed 3 bases, J shed 6 bases, and the junction held 7 bases outside the gene matches. The CDR3 contains 15 residues. The germline V gene encodes CDR1 LGHDT and CDR2 YNNKEL (reference sequence). CDR3: CASSHNRGKAGELFF. The CDR3 DNA reads as TGTGCCAGCAGCCATAACAGGGGAAAGGCCGGGGAGCTGTTTTTT.

The chain carries TRBV2 and TRBJ2-2, with no clear D. Germline V gene lookup returns CDR1 SNHLY and CDR2 FYNNEI. V lost 2 bases to trimming and J lost 8 bases, with 9 bases between them. This CDR3 has 13 residues. The chain's CDR3 is CASSERLGGELFF. CDR3 DNA sequence: TGTGCCAGCAGTGAACGGCTAGGGGGGGAGCTGTTTTTT.

V usage is TRBV11-3 and J usage is TRBJ2-7; 7 bases map to TRBD2. CDR1 and CDR2 from the germline V gene are SGHNT and YENEEA. The length of the CDR3 is 16 residues. V trimming: 5 bases; J trimming: 0 bases; junction bases outside the gene matches: 10. The CDR3 nucleotides are TGTGCCAGCAGCCTCCCGTGGGAGCGGGGCTCCTACGAGCAGTACTTC. Translating it yields CASSLPWERGSYEQYF.

The rearrangement links TRBV10-3 to TRBJ2-3; 11 nucleotides agree with TRBD2. The ends lost 4 bases at V and 11 bases at J; junction bases unmatched: 5. CDR3 length: 13 residues. In germline, CDR1 is ENHRY, CDR2 SYGVKD. The DNA of the CDR3 is TGTGCCATCAGTGGTAGCGGGGGGGACAGGCAGTATTTT. Its protein is CAISGSGGDRQYF.

The genes are TRBV5-6 and TRBJ2-7; 7 bases line up with TRBD1. CDR3 length equals 13 residues. Trimming cost V 4 bases and J 3 bases; bases outside gene matches: 4. CDR1 SGHDT and CDR2 YYEEEE come from the germline V gene. The CDR3 sequence: CASSLRQGYEQYF. The CDR3 DNA is TGTGCCAGCAGCCTGCGACAGGGCTACGAGCAGTACTTC.

The chain is built from TRBV10-2 and TRBJ1-3; no reliable D call. Trimming shortened V by 2 bases and J by 0 bases, and 11 bases separated the two germline ends. The CDR3 consists of 16 residues. The germline V gene has CDR1 WSHSY and CDR2 SAAADI. CDR3 region: CASSELGSFSGNTIYF. The CDR3 nucleotides are TGCGCCAGCAGTGAGCTGGGTTCTTTCTCTGGAAACACCATATATTTT.

This clone was seen more than once but under ten times. This chain uses TRBV12-3 or TRBV12-4 with TRBJ1-5; D is perhaps TRBD1 (6 bases). V was trimmed by 5 bases and J by 5 bases, leaving 10 bases between them. There are 13 residues in the CDR3. The CDR3 sequence is CASSGQIDQPQHF. For the CDR3, the DNA is TGTGCCAGCAGTGGACAGATCGATCAGCCCCAGCATTTT.

This clone showed up just once. This chain uses TRBV5-3 with TRBJ1-6; D gene uncertain. TRBV5-3 has ORF status, its function being uncertain. The CDR3 extends over 13 amino acids. V was shortened by 7 bases and J by 9 bases, with 14 bases between the two germline ends. CDR3 region: CARSPWSSSPLHF. CDR3 nucleotides: TGTGCCAGATCCCCATGGAGTAGTTCACCCCTCCACTTT.

This CDR3 is CASSRDRGLLDEQFF. Here the CDR3 DNA reads TGTGCCAGCTCCCGGGACAGGGGGCTCCTAGATGAGCAGTTCTTC. The chain couples TRBV6-7 to TRBJ2-1, with TRBD1 identical over 12 bases. TRBV6-7 is an ORF; its function is uncertain. With 8 bases clipped from V and 8 bases from J, the junction kept 10 bases outside the gene matches. The CDR3 has 15 residues.

The rearrangement uses TRBV3-1 (or the pseudogene TRBV3-2) and TRBJ1-1, with D uncertain. Trimming shortened V by 3 bases and J by 8 bases, and 7 bases separated the two germline ends. The V gene's germline CDR1 is LGHDT and CDR2 YNNKEL (reference sequence). The CDR3 runs to 11 residues. In nucleotides, the CDR3 is TGTGCCAGCAGCCAGGGCCAGGAAGCTTTCTTT. This gives the protein CASSQGQEAFF.

On this clone itself: A read error may produce the germline difference seen at one junction end. This chain uses TRBV7-2 with TRBJ2-7, with 7 bases aligning to TRBD2. This CDR3 region has 12 residues. The V gene's germline CDR1 is SGHTA and CDR2 FQGNSA. This CDR3 reads CASSSDSGRGDF. The CDR3 DNA follows: TGTGCCAGCAGCTCCGACTCTGGGAGGGGAGACTTC.

The V gene is TRBV28, the J gene TRBJ1-6; 8 nucleotides agree with TRBD1. Germline V gene lookup returns CDR1 MDHEN and CDR2 SYDVKM. The ends lost 10 bases at V and 8 bases at J; junction bases unmatched: 7. There are 13 residues in the CDR3. The CDR3 DNA is TGTGCCACGTCCGGGACAGGAGATTCACCCCTCCACTTT. Amino acid sequence: CATSGTGDSPLHF.

V is TRBV7-2 and J is TRBJ2-7; maybe TRBD2 (6 bases). The CDR3 contains 14 residues. Germline CDR1 and CDR2: SGHTA and FQGNSA. V lost 4 bases, J lost 4 bases, and 14 bases lay in between. Here the CDR3 reads CASSSLRSGYEQYF. As DNA, the CDR3 is TGTGCCAGCAGCTCCCTAAGGAGCGGGTACGAGCAGTACTTC.

The chain combines TRBV19 with TRBJ2-3, with TRBD2 identical over 9 bases. Germline V CDR1 and CDR2: LNHDA, SQIVND (reference sequence). The junction had 6 bases not matched to a gene; V was cut back by 6 bases and J by 2 bases. This CDR3 contains 15 residues. The CDR3 protein is CASRTSGFTTDTQYF. For the CDR3, the DNA is TGTGCCAGTAGGACTAGCGGATTTACCACAGATACGCAGTATTTT.

This clone was found a few times. This chain connects TRBV12-3 or TRBV12-4 to TRBJ1-5; D not resolved. The CDR3 extends over 12 amino acids. Trimming shortened V by 3 bases and J by 1 base, and 1 base separated the two germline ends. The CDR3 is CASSFSNQPQHF. The CDR3 region has the DNA TGTGCCAGCAGTTTCAGCAATCAGCCCCAGCATTTT.

The chain combines TRBV11-2 with TRBJ2-5; D gene unclear. Germline-derived CDR1 and CDR2 are SGHAT and FQNNGV. V lost 2 bases to trimming and J lost 2 bases, with 3 bases between them. The CDR3 runs 12 residues. As DNA, the CDR3 is TGTGCCAGCAGCTTACAGCAAGAGACCCAGTACTTC. Protein product: CASSLQQETQYF.